This entry lists 14 T cell receptor beta chains sequenced from one sample in a study of spatial heterogeneity in lung cancer. General study points: Tumors with more nonsynonymous mutations had more expanded intratumoral alpha and beta TCRs.

TCRdb reprocessed the 5' RACE reads via MiXCR and lists one record per CDR3 protein. The repertoire has fewer than 6,500 distinct CDR3 sequences, approximately 7.5% of them found once; the top ten carry around 30%. Their antigens are not known. Time point: sample taken at primary tumor resection. Sequenced material: lung tumor tissue, taken at surgery. Receptors were obtained from a female donor with early-stage non-small cell lung cancer.

At least ten counts were recorded for this clonotype. This chain connects TRBV5-1 to TRBJ2-3; 10 bases are shared with TRBD1. Germline assignment: CDR1 SGHRS and CDR2 YFSETQ. J gave up 4 bases and V 1 base, and 3 bases lay outside the gene matches. The CDR3 has 15 amino acids. Written as DNA, the CDR3 is TGCGCCAGCAGCTTGCACGGGACAGGGGCAGATACGCAGTATTTT. Translated, it gives CASSLHGTGADTQYF.

This clonotype was counted many times. This sequence joins TRBV9 and TRBJ2-3; 9 positions agree with TRBD2. Germline CDR1 SGDLS, CDR2 YYNGEE. V gave up 0 bases and J gave up 7 bases; unmatched junction bases: 6. The CDR3 has 15 amino acids. CDR3 DNA sequence: TGTGCCAGCAGCGTAGGTAGCGGGGGCACGAATACGCAGTATTTT. Amino acids: CASSVGSGGTNTQYF.

By sample fraction, this clonotype is medium-sized. V and J are TRBV7-2 and TRBJ2-1, with TRBD2 matching 7 bases. V lost 1 base, J lost 0 bases, and 9 bases stayed unmatched. This CDR3 is built from 18 residues. CDR1 is SGHTA and CDR2 is FQGNSA in the germline V gene. The CDR3 region has the DNA TGTGCCAGCAGCTTAGGGATTGGGAGGGTTGGCTCCTACAATGAGCAGTTCTTC. It translates to CASSLGIGRVGSYNEQFF.

This clonotype is judged medium-sized. The chain uses TRBV15 and TRBJ2-2; tentatively, D is TRBD2 (5 bases). V lost 1 base and J 5 bases, leaving 11 bases between the germline ends. In germline, CDR1 is LNHNV, CDR2 YYDKDF (reference sequence). This CDR3 is 15 amino acids long. This chain's CDR3 is CATSRVEGRTGELFF. CDR3 bases: TGTGCCACCAGCAGAGTCGAAGGGAGAACCGGGGAGCTGTTTTTT.

In this sample, this clonotype turned up once. A much larger clone lies one base from this, so it may be a read error. The J gene is TRBJ2-3, the V gene TRBV10-3, with 13 bases identical to TRBD2. Germline-derived CDR1 and CDR2 are ENHRY and SYGVKD. This CDR3 contains 16 residues. In nucleotides, the CDR3 is TGTGCCATCAGCGAGAGGACTAGCGGGAGTTCGGATACGCGGTATTTT. Translation gives CAISERTSGSSDTRYF.

Ten or more counts support this clonotype. V gene TRBV6-2 or TRBV6-3 combines with J gene TRBJ2-2; unclear D gene. The CDR3 runs 15 residues. V lost 3 bases to trimming and J lost 3 bases, with 11 bases between them. Germline V gene sequence: CDR1 MNHEY, CDR2 SVGEGT. CDR3 residues: CASSYRVKDTGELFF. The CDR3 DNA is TGTGCCAGCAGTTATCGGGTGAAGGACACCGGGGAGCTGTTTTTT.

Only a few counts were recorded for this clonotype. This rearrangement joins TRBV12-3 or TRBV12-4 to TRBJ2-7, with TRBD1 identical over 8 bases. CDR3 size: 15 residues. V dropped 4 bases and J dropped 2; count of bases not matched to a gene: 7. The CDR3 reads CASSSSGTGAYEQYF. CDR3 nucleotides: TGTGCCAGCAGTTCCTCCGGGACAGGAGCCTACGAGCAGTACTTC.

This clonotype was observed at least ten times. The chain couples TRBV20-1 to TRBJ1-2, with 8 bases fitting TRBD1. J gave up 6 bases and V 6 bases, and 6 bases lay outside the gene matches. The CDR3 spans 12 residues. Germline values: CDR1 DFQATT, CDR2 SNEGSKA (reference sequence). The CDR3 sequence is CSAPGGGNGYTF. For the CDR3, the DNA is TGCAGTGCCCCAGGGGGCGGAAATGGCTACACCTTC.

The chain links TRBV11-1 to TRBJ2-7; 7 bases fit TRBD1. The V gene end was trimmed by 5 bases and the J gene end by 3 bases; junction bases not matched to a gene: 10. CDR1 and CDR2 (germline): SGHAT, FQDESV (reference sequence). The CDR3 runs 15 residues. The CDR3 DNA is TGTGCCAGCAGCGGATCCGGGACAGCCTTCTACGAGCAGTACGTC. It is translated as CASSGSGTAFYEQYV.

This clonotype was observed many times. The V gene is TRBV12-3 or TRBV12-4, the J gene TRBJ2-7; unclear D gene. This CDR3 comprises 15 residues. V lost 7 bases, J lost 1 base, and 17 bases lay in between. The CDR3 here is CASKQNPEPSYEQYF. Written as DNA, the CDR3 is TGTGCCAGCAAACAGAACCCCGAGCCTTCCTACGAGCAGTACTTC.

The chain carries TRBV10-2 and TRBJ2-1; the D gene is possibly TRBD1 (6 bases). Per the germline V gene, CDR1 is WSHSY and CDR2 is SAAADI. Trimming pared 0 bases from V and 5 bases from J, leaving 20 bases between. The CDR3 has 18 residues. CDR3 residues: CASSESLFGDITDNEQFF. CDR3 bases: TGCGCCAGCAGTGAGTCCCTTTTCGGGGACATTACAGACAATGAGCAGTTCTTC.

This clonotype qualifies as medium-sized. The rearrangement uses TRBV5-1 and TRBJ1-4, with D unresolved. Germline V lookup: CDR1 SGHRS, CDR2 YFSETQ. The CDR3 is 12 residues long. V was clipped by 6 bases and J by 5 bases, with 8 bases between them. In DNA form, the CDR3 reads TGCGCCAGCAAAGGCGGAAATGAAAAACTGTTTTTT. Its translation: CASKGGNEKLFF.

This clonotype turned up a few times. The chain joins TRBV4-3 to TRBJ2-3; D tentatively fits TRBD1 or TRBD2 (5 bases each). Germline V CDR1 and CDR2: LGHNA, YSLEER. The CDR3 spans 14 residues. The V and J ends lost 3 bases and 5 bases respectively, with 12 bases between them. This chain's CDR3 is CASSHDGTGDTQYF. As DNA, the CDR3 is TGCGCCAGCAGCCATGATGGGACGGGAGATACGCAGTATTTT.

Judged by abundance, this clonotype is medium-sized. The chain is built from TRBV29-1 and TRBJ1-1; a weak D match, TRBD1 (6 bases). Germline CDR1 is SQVTM and CDR2 is ANQGSEA. Deletions cut 8 bases from V and 2 bases from J, with 15 bases between. This CDR3 has 13 amino acids. The CDR3 region is CSTSRGINTEAFF. CDR3 in DNA: TGCAGCACCAGTAGGGGGATTAACACTGAAGCTTTCTTT.